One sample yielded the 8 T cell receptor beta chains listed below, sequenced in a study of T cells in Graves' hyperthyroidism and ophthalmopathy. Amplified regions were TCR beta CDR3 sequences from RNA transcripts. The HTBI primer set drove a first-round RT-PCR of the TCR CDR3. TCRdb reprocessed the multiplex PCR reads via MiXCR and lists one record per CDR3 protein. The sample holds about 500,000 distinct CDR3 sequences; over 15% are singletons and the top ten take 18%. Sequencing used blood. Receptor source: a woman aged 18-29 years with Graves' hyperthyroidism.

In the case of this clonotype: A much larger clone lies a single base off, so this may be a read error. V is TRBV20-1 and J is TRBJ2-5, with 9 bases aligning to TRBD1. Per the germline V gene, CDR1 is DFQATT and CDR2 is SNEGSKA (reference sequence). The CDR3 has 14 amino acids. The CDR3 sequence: CSARGQGGTEIQYF. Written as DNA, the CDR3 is TGCAGTGCCAGGGGACAGGGAGGCACAGAGATCCAGTACTTC.

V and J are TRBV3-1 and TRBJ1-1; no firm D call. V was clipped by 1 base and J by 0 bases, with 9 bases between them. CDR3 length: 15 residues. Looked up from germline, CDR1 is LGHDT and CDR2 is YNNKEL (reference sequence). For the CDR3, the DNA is TGTGCCAGCAGCCAAGGCGATAATATGAACACTGAAGCTTTCTTT. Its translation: CASSQGDNMNTEAFF.

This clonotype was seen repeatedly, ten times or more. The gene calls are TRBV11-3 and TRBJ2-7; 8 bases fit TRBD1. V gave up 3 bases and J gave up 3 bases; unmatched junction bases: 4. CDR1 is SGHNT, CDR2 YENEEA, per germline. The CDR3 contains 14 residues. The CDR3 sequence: CASSLETGDYEQYF. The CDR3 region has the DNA TGTGCCAGCAGCTTGGAGACAGGGGACTACGAGCAGTACTTC.

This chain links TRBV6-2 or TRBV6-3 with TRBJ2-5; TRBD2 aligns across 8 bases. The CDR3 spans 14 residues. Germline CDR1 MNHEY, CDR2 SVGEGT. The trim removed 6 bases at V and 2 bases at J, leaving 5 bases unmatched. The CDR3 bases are TGTGCCAGCAGGAGTTTAGCGGGGCAAGAGACCCAGTACTTC. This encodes CASRSLAGQETQYF.

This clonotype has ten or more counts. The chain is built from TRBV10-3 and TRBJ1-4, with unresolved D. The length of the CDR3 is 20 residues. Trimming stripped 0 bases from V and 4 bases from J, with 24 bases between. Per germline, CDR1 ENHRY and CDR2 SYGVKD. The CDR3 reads CAISESPRLASWKRNEKLFF. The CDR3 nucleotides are TGTGCCATCAGTGAGTCCCCACGGCTGGCTAGTTGGAAACGTAATGAAAAACTGTTTTTT.

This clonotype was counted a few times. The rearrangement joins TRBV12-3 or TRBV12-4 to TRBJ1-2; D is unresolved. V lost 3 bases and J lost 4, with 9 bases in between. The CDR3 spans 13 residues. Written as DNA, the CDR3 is TGTGCCAGCAGTTTCGACGACGTCTATGGCTACACCTTC. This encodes CASSFDDVYGYTF.

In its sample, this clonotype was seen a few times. The CDR3 nucleotides read TGTGCCAGCAGGTCCGGGACAGGGGGCGCAGATACGCAGTATTTT. Its translation is CASRSGTGGADTQYF. The chain uses TRBV12-3 or TRBV12-4 and TRBJ2-3, with 12 bases identical to TRBD1. Unmatched junction bases numbered 5, after V lost 6 bases and J lost 4 bases. The CDR3 runs to 15 residues.

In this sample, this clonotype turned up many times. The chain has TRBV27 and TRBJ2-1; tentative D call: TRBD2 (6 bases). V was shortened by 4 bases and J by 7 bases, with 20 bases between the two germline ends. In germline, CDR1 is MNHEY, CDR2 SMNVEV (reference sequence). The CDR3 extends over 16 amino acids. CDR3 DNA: TGTGCCAGCAGTTCCCCCGGAGGGCCGTTCCTAAATGAGCAGTTCTTC. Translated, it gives CASSSPGGPFLNEQFF.